The clone carrying this T cell receptor (beta chain) was detected only once. Its antigen is unknown. The length of the CDR3 is 18 residues. The germline gives CDR1 MDHEN, CDR2 SYDVKM. Trimming at V came to 3 bases and at J to 3 bases, leaving 13 bases not matched to a gene. These data belong to a study of regulatory and conventional T cells in RAG deficiency. Study results and limitations: Omenn syndrome and CID/AS patients had approximately 91-fold fewer unique Treg TCR beta sequences, versus about 10-fold elsewhere. Control T-cell subsets had markedly higher Shannon entropy and lower Simpson indices than RAG-deficient patients.

Blood CD4+ CD25-low CD127-high conventional T cells supplied the genomic DNA template. Here immunoSEQ multiplex PCR was the method, and the copy in TCRdb shows in-frame clones only, minus some. The data contain 30,000 to 35,000 clones, about 76% of them singletons. Separately, the same data were catalogued under a study of regulatory T cells. That work contributes: Amplification used 52 TRBV primers and 13 TRBJ primers.

This receptor was taken from a human donor in good health. Specimen: CD4+ effector T cells sorted from blood. J is TRBJ1-2 and V is TRBV28; 10 bases align to TRBD1. CDR3 DNA: TGTGCCAGCAGTTTTTTGGGACAGGGGCCTTCGGAGGACTATGGCTACACCTTC. Protein: CASSFLGQGPSEDYGYTF.